This T cell receptor beta chain was retrieved from a study of T cell repertoires in cytomegalovirus infection. About the research overall: It was the public TCR beta signatures that indicated both CMV infection and matching HLA type.

Worth noting for this clonotype: Its antigen is still unknown.

Using its own MiXCR run on the reads, TCRdb lists one record per CDR3 protein. The top ten clones hold roughly an eighth of a sample with around 900,000 distinct CDR3 sequences, roughly 30% of them seen once. The CDR3 is 16 amino acids. Germline V gene sequence: CDR1 MNHEY, CDR2 SMNVEV (reference sequence). With 8 bases removed from V and 4 bases from J, the gap between germline ends came to 20 bases. The input for sequencing was cultured CD8+ T cells from PBMCs, taken from culture after CMV antigen stimulation. The chain recombines TRBV27 with TRBJ1-4; maybe TRBD1 (5 bases). The origin of this receptor is a human donor in good health (CMV status not recorded). Some clones in this sample may be carry-over from other donors' samples. The CDR3 loop is CASQQRIDSLNEKLFF. The CDR3 DNA reads TGTGCCAGCCAGCAGAGGATAGACAGTCTTAATGAAAAACTGTTTTTT.